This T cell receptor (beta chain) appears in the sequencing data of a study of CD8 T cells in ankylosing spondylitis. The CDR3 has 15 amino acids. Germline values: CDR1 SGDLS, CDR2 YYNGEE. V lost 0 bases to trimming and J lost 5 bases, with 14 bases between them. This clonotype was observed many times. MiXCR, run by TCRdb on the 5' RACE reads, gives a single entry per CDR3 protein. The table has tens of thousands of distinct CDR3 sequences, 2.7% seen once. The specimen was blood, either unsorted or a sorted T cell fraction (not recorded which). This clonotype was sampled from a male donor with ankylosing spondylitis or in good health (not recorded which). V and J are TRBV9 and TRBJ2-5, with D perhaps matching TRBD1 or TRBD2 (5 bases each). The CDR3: CASSVDRDPWETQYF. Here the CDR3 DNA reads TGTGCCAGCAGCGTAGACCGGGACCCGTGGGAGACCCAGTACTTC.